The 16 T cell receptor beta chains in this list originate from one sample, sequenced in a study of blood T cells in healthy people across ages. The authors ran a second PCR of about 6 to 12 cycles using a sample-barcoded 5' primer and a J-beta primer mix. TCRdb redid the calling of the 5' RACE reads with MiXCR, one entry per CDR3 protein. The repertoire includes around 1,000,000 distinct CDR3 sequences, about 25% of them detected once, and about 0.8% sits in the top ten. These data were also reused for a study on T cells of mothers and their children.

The specimen was blood. These receptors were collected from a girl aged 2 to 10 in good health.

This clonotype was counted only a few times. The chain has TRBV20-1 and TRBJ2-5; D is unclear. Trimming left V 3 bases short and J 0 bases short, with 5 bases between. The CDR3 has 12 amino acids. The germline V gene encodes CDR1 DFQATT and CDR2 SNEGSKA (reference sequence). CDR3 loop: CSASKHQETQYF. CDR3 sequence (DNA): TGCAGTGCTAGTAAGCACCAAGAGACCCAGTACTTC.

This clonotype was counted a single time. The rearrangement links TRBV20-1 to TRBJ1-4; a possible D gene is TRBD1 (5 bases). This CDR3 comprises 15 residues. Deletions cut 0 bases from V and 6 bases from J, with 14 bases between. Germline V gene data show CDR1 as DFQATT and CDR2 as SNEGSKA (reference sequence). DNA of the CDR3: TGCAGTGCTAGAGATCAAGGCAGGGAGTATGAAAAACTGTTTTTT. Translated: CSARDQGREYEKLFF.

V usage is TRBV12-3 or TRBV12-4 and J usage is TRBJ1-1; weak D call: TRBD1 (5 bases). Trimming left V 6 bases short and J 9 bases short, with 14 bases between. This CDR3 is built from 12 residues. The CDR3 protein is CASSLGRLKAFF. Written as DNA, the CDR3 is TGTGCCAGCAGCCTGGGACGGCTAAAAGCTTTCTTT.

This clonotype occurred many times. This chain uses TRBV20-1 with TRBJ2-7, with 9 bases fitting TRBD2. CDR3 length: 14 residues. J was trimmed by 4 bases and V by 5 bases; bases with no gene match: 9. In germline, CDR1 is DFQATT, CDR2 SNEGSKA (reference sequence). For the CDR3, the DNA is TGCAGTGCTGCGGATGGACTAGCGCTGTACGAGCAGTACTTC. Its translation: CSAADGLALYEQYF.

This clonotype was counted between two and nine times. The V and J genes are TRBV12-3 or TRBV12-4 and TRBJ1-6; a weak D match, TRBD1 (6 bases). V lost 7 bases, J lost 0 bases, and 13 bases lay in between. The CDR3 is 16 amino acids. CDR3 DNA: TGTGCCAGCAAGAGGGGGGCGAGCTCCTATAATTCACCCCTCCACTTT. Residues: CASKRGASSYNSPLHF.

This clonotype has only a few counts. The genes are TRBV25-1 and TRBJ2-6, with a tentative D call TRBD2 (5 bases). V lost 7 bases and J 3 bases, leaving 7 bases between the germline ends. Germline CDR1 MGHDK, CDR2 SYGVNS. CDR3 length: 13 amino acids. In DNA form, the CDR3 reads TGTGCCAGCACGAGGGTTGGGGCCAACGTCCTGACTTTC. It is translated as CASTRVGANVLTF. Together with reference TRBV25-1 and TRBJ2-6, the CDR3 gives the full variable domain: EADIYQTPRYLVIGTGKKITLECSQTMGHDKMYWYQQDPGMELHLIHYSYGVNSTEKGDLSSESTVSRIRTEHFPLTLESARPSHTSQYLCASTRVGANVLTFGAGSRLTVL.

The V and J genes are TRBV28 and TRBJ1-1, with a possible D match to TRBD1 (6 bases). CDR1 MDHEN and CDR2 SYDVKM come from the germline V gene. Trimming left V 5 bases short and J 6 bases short, with 16 bases between. The CDR3 is made up of 14 amino acids. The chain's CDR3 is CASSPTGYFAEAFF. The CDR3 DNA reads as TGTGCCAGCAGTCCTACAGGGTACTTCGCTGAAGCTTTCTTT.

Details on this clonotype: At one boundary the junction diverges from the germline segment, which might be a read error. This chain uses TRBV27 with TRBJ2-7; 11 bases agree with TRBD2. The length of the CDR3 is 15 residues. Germline V gene sequence: CDR1 MNHEY, CDR2 SMNVEV (reference sequence). The CDR3 sequence: CDSGRWGLAEGEQYF. The DNA for the CDR3 is TGTGACAGCGGAAGGTGGGGACTAGCGGAGGGGGAGCAGTACTTC.

This clonotype was counted only a few times. V and J are TRBV29-1 and TRBJ2-5; TRBD2 might be the D (5 bases). TRBJ2-7 matches the DNA end more closely, so the J call is doubtful. CDR1 and CDR2 from the germline V gene are SQVTM and ANQGSEA. CDR3 length equals 12 residues. CDR3 in amino acids: CSVGEYSYEQYF. The CDR3 region has the DNA TGCAGCGTTGGGGAGTACTCCTACGAGCAGTACTTC.

This clonotype was detected only a few times. The gene calls are TRBV28 and TRBJ2-7; D call uncertain. Deletions cut 3 bases from V and 3 bases from J, with 12 bases between. Germline CDR1 and CDR2: MDHEN and SYDVKM. The CDR3 runs to 14 residues. DNA for the CDR3: TGTGCCAGCAGTTTTGGTGCTAACGGCTACGAGCAGTACTTC. Translation: CASSFGANGYEQYF. The whole variable domain, remainder taken from reference TRBV28 and TRBJ2-7, is DVKVTQSSRYLVKRTGEKVFLECVQDMDHENMFWYRQDPGLGLRLIYFSYDVKMKEKGDIPEGYSVSREKKERFSLILESASTNQTSMYLCASSFGANGYEQYFGPGTRLTVT.

This clonotype was found a few times. The V gene is TRBV3-1, the J gene TRBJ2-5; 7 bases are a match to TRBD1. CDR3 length: 13 residues. V shed 10 bases, J shed 6 bases, and the junction held 11 bases outside the gene matches. From germline, CDR1 is LGHDT and CDR2 YNNKEL (reference sequence). The DNA of the CDR3 is TGTGCCAACGACCAGGGGGTGGGAAAGACCCAGTACTTC. Amino acid sequence: CANDQGVGKTQYF.

J is TRBJ2-1 and V is TRBV3-1; 9 bases agree with TRBD2. The V and J ends lost 5 bases and 4 bases, in that order; junction bases with no gene match: 6. Germline V gene data show CDR1 as LGHDT and CDR2 as YNNKEL (reference sequence). This CDR3 comprises 15 residues. The CDR3 DNA reads as TGTGCCAGCAGCTTTATAGCGGGGGCGTACAATGAGCAGTTCTTC. Protein sequence: CASSFIAGAYNEQFF.

The sample holds a few counts of this clonotype. V gene TRBV7-8 combines with J gene TRBJ2-5; D tentatively reads TRBD1 or TRBD2 (6 bases each). Matching the DNA end better, TRBJ2-7 makes the J call doubtful. CDR1 is SGHVS, CDR2 FQNEAQ, per germline. This CDR3 contains 15 residues. The CDR3 loop reads CASSFGPGDIAEQYF. The CDR3 bases are TGTGCCAGCAGCTTTGGACCGGGGGACATTGCCGAGCAGTACTTC.

In the case of this clonotype: A junction end diverges from the germline sequence, so it may reflect a read error. The rearrangement joins TRBV6-2 or TRBV6-3 to TRBJ2-3; D is undetermined. Germline loops: CDR1 MNHEY, CDR2 SVGEGT. The CDR3 extends over 12 amino acids. The CDR3 protein is CASRQITYTQYF. The CDR3 nucleotides are TGTGCCAGCAGACAAATTACGTATACACAGTATTTT.

The table lists this clonotype with a few counts. The genes are TRBV4-3 and TRBJ2-5, with 8 bases that match TRBD2. The germline V gene encodes CDR1 LGHNA and CDR2 YSLEER. The J segment lost 1 base and the V segment lost 4 bases, leaving 5 bases of the junction unmatched. This CDR3 spans 15 amino acids. CDR3 sequence: CASSLIAGPQETQYF. As DNA, the CDR3 is TGCGCCAGCAGCCTAATAGCGGGGCCCCAAGAGACCCAGTACTTC.

The chain links TRBV11-2 to TRBJ2-3; 7 nucleotides line up with TRBD2. The CDR3 runs to 14 residues. V shed 6 bases, J shed 5 bases, and the junction held 8 bases outside the gene matches. Germline V CDR1 and CDR2: SGHAT, FQNNGV. The CDR3 bases are TGTGCCAGCAGAAACGGACTAGTCAAAGATACGCAGTATTTT. Protein sequence: CASRNGLVKDTQYF.